The TCR beta chain under discussion was sequenced for a study of CD8 T cells in ankylosing spondylitis. This clonotype was seen a few times. Its antigen is not known. Study-wide results and caveats: Earlier reports found some motif variants in synovial fluid and blood in reactive arthritis. Reportedly, disease-linked clones are significantly enriched in ankylosing spondylitis patients' matched synovial fluid. Ankylosing spondylitis blood seemed to carry a telltale TCR beta motif made of several highly homologous variants.

The authors made TCR beta libraries by quantitative 5'-RACE with molecular barcodes. Each CDR3 protein is one row after TCRdb ran MiXCR on the 5' RACE reads. The sample contains some 340,000 distinct CDR3 sequences, roughly 14% of which appear only once. V was cut by 3 bases and J by 0 bases, with 17 bases left in between. Germline V gene lookup returns CDR1 DFQATT and CDR2 SNEGSKA (reference sequence). CDR3 length: 16 residues. The receptor was derived from a male donor with ankylosing spondylitis or in good health (not recorded which). The chain is built from TRBV20-1 and TRBJ1-1; D is undetermined. Sequencing was performed on blood, either unsorted or a sorted T cell fraction (not recorded which). CDR3 sequence (DNA): TGCAGTGCTAGTGGAGGCAGCTACTTCATGAACACTGAAGCTTTCTTT. It codes for CSASGGSYFMNTEAFF.